This T cell receptor (beta chain) originates from a study of blood T cell repertoires in COVID-19. Study context: Whether acute or convalescent, the COVID-19 samples came from the United States, Italy and Spain. The analysed material was cDNA or gDNA that came from T cells, B-cell-depleted T cells, or PBMCs.

Authors' processing steps: Reference gene primer amplification gave estimated nucleated cell counts. Profiled with immunoSEQ multiplex PCR; TCRdb holds only in-frame clones, not every one. D and trimming come from the DNA, and the V and J calls and clone size come from that table. The repertoire holds under 200,000 clones, roughly 84% seen once, with around 5.4% in the top ten. Seattle patients were enrolled during active infection and followed longitudinally. CDR3 size: 16 residues. V lost 4 bases, J lost 5 bases, and 4 bases stayed unmatched. Germline CDR1 MNHEY, CDR2 SVGAGI. The receptor's source is a woman aged 50 to 60 with COVID-19, enrolled during active disease. Specimen: peripheral blood. The chain links TRBV6-5 to TRBJ2-1, with TRBD2 matching over 14 bases. CDR3 region: CASSSRTSGGNNEQFF. CDR3 nucleotide sequence: TGTGCCAGCAGTTCCAGGACTAGCGGGGGGAACAATGAGCAGTTCTTC.